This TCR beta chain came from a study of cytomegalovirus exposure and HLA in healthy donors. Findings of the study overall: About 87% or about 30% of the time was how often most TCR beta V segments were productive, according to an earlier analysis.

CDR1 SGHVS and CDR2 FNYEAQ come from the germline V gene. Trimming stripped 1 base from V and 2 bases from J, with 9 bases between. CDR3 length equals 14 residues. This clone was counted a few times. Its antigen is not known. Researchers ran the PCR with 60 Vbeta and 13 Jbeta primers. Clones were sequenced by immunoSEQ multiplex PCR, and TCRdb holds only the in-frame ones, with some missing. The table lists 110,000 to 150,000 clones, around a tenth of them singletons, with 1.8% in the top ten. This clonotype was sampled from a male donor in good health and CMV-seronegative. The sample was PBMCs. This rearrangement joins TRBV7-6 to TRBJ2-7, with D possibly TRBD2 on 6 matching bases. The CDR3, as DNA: TGTGCCAGCAGCTTAGGGCGGGATCCCTACGAGCAGTACTTC. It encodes CASSLGRDPYEQYF.